This is a list of T cell receptor beta chains from one sample in a study of blood T cell repertoires in COVID-19. Generated by immunoSEQ multiplex PCR, the TCRdb table keeps only in-frame clones and is missing some. This sample has roughly 300,000 clones, with over 75% found just once. The sample consisted of PBMCs or T cells enriched from blood (not recorded which). The receptors were gathered from a woman under 30 who had recovered from COVID-19. Both conserved end residues are part of each CDR3. Fields, in order: D gene, clone size, V gene, J gene, CDR3 DNA, CDR3 protein. A D gene is named only where the DNA matches it firmly. Rows may omit the clone size; those that give it use once, few, many or a size class.

D gene: -; clone size: once; V gene: TRBV27; J gene: TRBJ2-5; CDR3 DNA: TGTGCCAGCAGTTTATCCCGACAACGTCAAGAGACCCAGTACTTC; CDR3 protein: CASSLSRQRQETQYF
D gene: TRBD1; clone size: -; V gene: TRBV28; J gene: TRBJ1-1; CDR3 DNA: TGTGCCAGCAGCGGACAGGGTTCCTTGAACACTGAAGCTTTCTTT; CDR3 protein: CASSGQGSLNTEAFF
D gene: TRBD2; clone size: once; V gene: TRBV7-9; J gene: TRBJ2-3; CDR3 DNA: TGTGCCAGCAGCGGAGATAGGGGGACTAGCGGGGAGGTAGATACGCAGTATTTT; CDR3 protein: CASSGDRGTSGEVDTQYF
D gene: -; clone size: -; V gene: TRBV7-9; J gene: TRBJ1-3; CDR3 DNA: TGTGCCAGCAGCTTAGCAATATCCGGAAACACCATATATTTT; CDR3 protein: CASSLAISGNTIYF
D gene: TRBD1; clone size: -; V gene: TRBV30; J gene: TRBJ1-1; CDR3 DNA: TGTGCCTGGAGTGCCTCCAGGGGGACTGAAGCTTTCTTT; CDR3 protein: CAWSASRGTEAFF
D gene: TRBD2; clone size: -; V gene: TRBV7-9; J gene: TRBJ2-5; CDR3 DNA: TGTGCCAGCAGCTTAGTTATGTCGGGGGGGCCCAGGAGACCCCACTTC; CDR3 protein: CASSLVMSGGPRRPHF
D gene: TRBD1; clone size: -; V gene: TRBV6-4; J gene: TRBJ1-5; CDR3 DNA: TGTGCCAGCAGTGACTCGATGGAGACAGGGGCTCAGCCCCAGCATTTT; CDR3 protein: CASSDSMETGAQPQHF
D gene: -; clone size: -; V gene: TRBV2; J gene: TRBJ1-6; CDR3 DNA: TGTGCCAGCAGTGAACGGCAGGGCTATAATTCACCCCTCCACTTT; CDR3 protein: CASSERQGYNSPLHF
D gene: -; clone size: few; V gene: TRBV5-1; J gene: TRBJ2-2; CDR3 DNA: TGCGCCAGCAGCGGAGCCTCGGGACACAACACCGGGGAGCTGTTTTTT; CDR3 protein: CASSGASGHNTGELFF
D gene: TRBD1; clone size: few; V gene: TRBV28; J gene: TRBJ1-2; CDR3 DNA: TGTGCCAGCAGCCCAGGGACAGGGGATGGCTACACCTTC; CDR3 protein: CASSPGTGDGYTF
D gene: -; clone size: -; V gene: TRBV28; J gene: TRBJ2-2; CDR3 DNA: TGTGCCAGCAGTTTAGTAGAGACCGGGGAGCTGTTTTTT; CDR3 protein: CASSLVETGELFF
D gene: -; clone size: -; V gene: TRBV7-8; J gene: TRBJ2-5; CDR3 DNA: TGTGCCAGCAGCTTAACGCGAGAGACCCAGTACTTC; CDR3 protein: CASSLTRETQYF
D gene: -; clone size: -; V gene: TRBV19; J gene: TRBJ1-1; CDR3 DNA: TGTGCCAGTAGTATGAGCGCAGGGATCACTGAAGCTTTCTTT; CDR3 protein: CASSMSAGITEAFF
D gene: -; clone size: -; V gene: TRBV27; J gene: TRBJ1-1; CDR3 DNA: TGTGCCAGCAGGTCCCCAATGAACACTGAAGCTTTCTTT; CDR3 protein: CASRSPMNTEAFF
D gene: TRBD1; clone size: -; V gene: TRBV5-6; J gene: TRBJ2-5; CDR3 DNA: TGTGCCAGCAGCTCGGGACAGGGGTCTGAGACCCAGTACTTC; CDR3 protein: CASSSGQGSETQYF
D gene: TRBD1; clone size: -; V gene: TRBV14; J gene: TRBJ1-3; CDR3 DNA: TGTGCCAGCAGCCGAGACAGGGTGGACACCATATATTTT; CDR3 protein: CASSRDRVDTIYF
D gene: TRBD1; clone size: -; V gene: TRBV7-9; J gene: TRBJ1-1; CDR3 DNA: TGTGCCAGCAGCCCAGGGGGTGAAGCTTTCTTT; CDR3 protein: CASSPGGEAFF
D gene: TRBD1; clone size: -; V gene: TRBV29-1; J gene: TRBJ1-1; CDR3 DNA: TGCAGCGTTGGTCCCGGACAGGGGGGGAACACTGAAGCTTTCTTT; CDR3 protein: CSVGPGQGGNTEAFF
D gene: -; clone size: -; V gene: TRBV10-3; J gene: TRBJ2-5; CDR3 DNA: TGTGCCATCAGTATCGCGCGGGAAGAGACCCAGTACTTC; CDR3 protein: CAISIAREETQYF
D gene: TRBD1; clone size: -; V gene: TRBV7-2; J gene: TRBJ1-5; CDR3 DNA: TGTGCCAGCAGCTTAGAAGAGGGGGCAGGGCAGCCCCAGCATTTT; CDR3 protein: CASSLEEGAGQPQHF
D gene: -; clone size: -; V gene: TRBV19; J gene: TRBJ1-3; CDR3 DNA: TGTGCCAGTAGGGCGGGAACTCGCCCCTATTCAAACACCATATATTTT; CDR3 protein: CASRAGTRPYSNTIYF
D gene: -; clone size: -; V gene: TRBV12-3/TRBV12-4; J gene: TRBJ2-2; CDR3 DNA: TGTGCCAAACCCCTGGTAGGGGCCGGGGAGCTGTTTTTT; CDR3 protein: CAKPLVGAGELFF
D gene: TRBD2; clone size: -; V gene: TRBV4-1; J gene: TRBJ2-7; CDR3 DNA: TGCGCCAGCAGCCAAGATAGATCCGGGACTAGCAACTACGAGCAGTACTTC; CDR3 protein: CASSQDRSGTSNYEQYF
D gene: -; clone size: -; V gene: TRBV4-1; J gene: TRBJ1-5; CDR3 DNA: TGCGCCAGCAGCCAAGACGGTTCCGGGGTTAGCAATCAGCCCCAGCATTTT; CDR3 protein: CASSQDGSGVSNQPQHF
D gene: -; clone size: -; V gene: TRBV27; J gene: TRBJ2-1; CDR3 DNA: TGTGCCAGCAGTTTACGGACAGTCCCCTACAATGAGCAGTTCTTC; CDR3 protein: CASSLRTVPYNEQFF